This T cell receptor beta chain was sequenced for a study of T cell repertoires in cytomegalovirus infection. Study-level background: Selected CMV epitopes included recently identified HLA-C-restricted ones as well as well-studied HLA-B-restricted ones. A matching HLA type, together with CMV infection, was signaled by public TCR beta signatures. Notes on the study in general: CMV-specific TCR beta clonotypes restricted by HLA-C were the ones dominating the ex vivo response. Based on cumulative public TCR beta family frequency, carriers of CMV plus the relevant HLA were identified.

With respect to this clonotype: What it binds is not known.

The CDR3 is made up of 14 amino acids. V was cut by 7 bases and J by 7 bases, with 16 bases left in between. Germline V CDR1 and CDR2: MNHEY, SVGEGT. TCRdb used MiXCR to reprocess the reads, holding one entry per CDR3 protein. The repertoire holds hundreds of thousands of distinct CDR3 sequences, with approximately 32% as singletons. This receptor was obtained from a human donor in good health (CMV status not recorded). Some clones in this sample may be carry-over from other donors' samples. This chain links TRBV6-2 or TRBV6-3 with TRBJ2-2; possibly TRBD2 for D (6 bases). The sequencing here drew on cultured CD8+ T cells from PBMCs, taken from culture after CMV antigen stimulation. The CDR3 DNA reads as TGTGCCAGCACCAAGGGACTTCTAAACGGGGAGCTGTTTTTT. Translated, it gives CASTKGLLNGELFF.